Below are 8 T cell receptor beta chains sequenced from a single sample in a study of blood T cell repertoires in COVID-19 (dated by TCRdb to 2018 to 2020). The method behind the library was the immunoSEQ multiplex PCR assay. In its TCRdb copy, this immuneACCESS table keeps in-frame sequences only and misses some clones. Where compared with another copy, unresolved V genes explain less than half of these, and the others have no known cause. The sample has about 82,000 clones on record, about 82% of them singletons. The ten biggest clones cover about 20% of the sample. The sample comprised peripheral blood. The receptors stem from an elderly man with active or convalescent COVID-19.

The CDR3, as DNA: TGTGCCAGCTCACCACAGGCTAGCGGGGGGGCAGCTGAGCAGTTCTTC. Protein sequence: CASSPQASGGAAEQFF. This chain links TRBV18 with TRBJ2-1, with 12 nucleotides matching TRBD2. Looked up from germline, CDR1 is KGHSH and CDR2 is LQKENI. The V and J ends lost 1 base and 9 bases, in that order; junction bases with no gene match: 7. The CDR3 length is 16 residues.

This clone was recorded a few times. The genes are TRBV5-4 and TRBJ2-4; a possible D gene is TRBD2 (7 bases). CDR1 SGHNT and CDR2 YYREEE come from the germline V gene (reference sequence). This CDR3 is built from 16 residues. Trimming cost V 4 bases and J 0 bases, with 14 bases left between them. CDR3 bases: TGTGCCAGCAGCAGCGGGACACCAATAGCCAAAAACATTCAGTACTTC. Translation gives CASSSGTPIAKNIQYF.

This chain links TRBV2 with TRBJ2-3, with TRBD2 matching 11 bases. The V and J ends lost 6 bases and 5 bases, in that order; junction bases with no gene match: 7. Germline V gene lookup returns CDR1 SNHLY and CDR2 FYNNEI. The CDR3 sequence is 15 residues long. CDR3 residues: CASRIAGGPGDTQYF. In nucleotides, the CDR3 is TGTGCCAGCAGGATAGCGGGAGGGCCCGGAGATACGCAGTATTTT.

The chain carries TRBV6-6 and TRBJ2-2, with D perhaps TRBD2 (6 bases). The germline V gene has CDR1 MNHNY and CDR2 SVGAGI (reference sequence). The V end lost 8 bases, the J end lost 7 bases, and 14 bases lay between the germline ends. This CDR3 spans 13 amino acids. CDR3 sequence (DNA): TGTGCCAGCGGACGACTAGACGACGGGGAGCTGTTTTTT. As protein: CASGRLDDGELFF.

The CDR3 coding sequence is TGTGCCAGTAGTACCAGGCGGGTTCGAGAAAAACTGTTTTTT. Its protein product is CASSTRRVREKLFF. The J gene is TRBJ1-4, the V gene TRBV19; D call uncertain. This CDR3 contains 14 residues. V was clipped by 4 bases and J by 8 bases, with 14 bases between them. Germline V gene data show CDR1 as LNHDA and CDR2 as SQIVND (reference sequence).

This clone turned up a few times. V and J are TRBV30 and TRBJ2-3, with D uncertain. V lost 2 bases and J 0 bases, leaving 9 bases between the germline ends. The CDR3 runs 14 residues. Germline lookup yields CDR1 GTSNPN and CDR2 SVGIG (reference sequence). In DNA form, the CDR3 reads TGTGCCTGGAGTCGTGGGCTCAGCACAGATACGCAGTATTTT. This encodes CAWSRGLSTDTQYF.

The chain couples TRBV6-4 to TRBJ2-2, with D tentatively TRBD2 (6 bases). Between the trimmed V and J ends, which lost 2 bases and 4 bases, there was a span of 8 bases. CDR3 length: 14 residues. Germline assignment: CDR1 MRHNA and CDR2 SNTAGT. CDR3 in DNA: TGTGCCAGCAGTGACCCGGGAGTCACCGGGGAGCTGTTTTTT. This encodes CASSDPGVTGELFF.

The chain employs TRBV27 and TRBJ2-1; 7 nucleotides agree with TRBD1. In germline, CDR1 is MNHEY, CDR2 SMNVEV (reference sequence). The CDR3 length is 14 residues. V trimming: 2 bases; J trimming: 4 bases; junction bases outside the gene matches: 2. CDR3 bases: TGTGCCAGCAGTTTAACGGACAGGTACAATGAGCAGTTCTTC. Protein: CASSLTDRYNEQFF.